Below, 4 T cell receptor beta chains from the same sample are listed, as sequenced in a study of Ad26.COV2.S vaccination and SARS-CoV-2 variants. TCRdb's copy holds only in-frame clones and misses some; the assay was immunoSEQ multiplex PCR. The sample has about 350,000 clones; about 92% are singletons. Material: peripheral blood, obtained after recovery from COVID-19. The receptor source for this set is a human donor who had recovered from COVID-19.

The chain employs TRBV5-6 and TRBJ1-2; 8 nucleotides line up with TRBD1. From germline, CDR1 is SGHDT and CDR2 YYEEEE. After removal of 4 bases from V and 8 bases from J, the junction contained 7 bases not matched to a gene. The CDR3 is made up of 13 amino acids. The CDR3 protein is CASSPGQGDGYTF. The CDR3 bases are TGTGCCAGCAGCCCTGGACAGGGTGACGGCTACACCTTC.

The gene calls are TRBV6-2 or TRBV6-3 and TRBJ2-1; D gene unclear. This CDR3 spans 14 amino acids. V lost 3 bases and J 2 bases, leaving 8 bases between the germline ends. CDR1 is MNHEY, CDR2 SVGEGT, per germline. CDR3: CASSYLGTYNEQFF. CDR3 bases: TGTGCCAGCAGTTATCTGGGGACCTACAATGAGCAGTTCTTC.

The V call is TRBV18, the J call TRBJ1-1; a weak D match, TRBD1 (6 bases). Germline V CDR1 and CDR2: KGHSH, LQKENI. This CDR3 is 14 amino acids long. V was trimmed by 3 bases and J by 1 base, leaving 9 bases between them. CDR3 amino acids: CASSPSGANTEAFF. CDR3 sequence (DNA): TGTGCCAGCTCACCTTCGGGGGCGAACACTGAAGCTTTCTTT.

In its sample, this clone was seen once. The chain carries TRBV4-1 and TRBJ2-5; no firm D call. There are 14 residues in the CDR3. In germline, CDR1 is MGHRA, CDR2 YSYEKL. The V and J ends lost 4 bases and 1 base respectively, with 10 bases between them. Written as DNA, the CDR3 is TGCGCCAGCAGCCCGCCGGGCCTCCAAGAGACCCAGTACTTC. Its protein product is CASSPPGLQETQYF.